The 16 T cell receptor beta chains below were found in one sample sequenced in a study of tumour-infiltrating T cells in Burkitt lymphoma (dated by TCRdb to 2020 to 2022). The receptor library was made with the immunoSEQ multiplex PCR assay. TCRdb mirrors the immuneACCESS table, restricted to in-frame sequences. Some clones are absent from its copies; in checked studies, under half trace to an unresolved V gene, and the reason for the others is unknown. The sample records 46,000 or so clones, around a third of which are singletons. The ten largest clones represent 2.9% of the sample. Sequenced sample: tumor tissue. These receptors were taken from a human donor with Burkitt lymphoma.

The chain has TRBV19 and TRBJ2-5; D may be TRBD2 (5 bases). Germline V gives CDR1 LNHDA, CDR2 SQIVND (reference sequence). V was pared by 4 bases and J by 2 bases, with 8 bases between. The CDR3 covers 13 residues. CDR3 bases: TGTGCCAGTAGTACTAGCAGACAAGAGACCCAGTACTTC. This codes for CASSTSRQETQYF. The complete variable domain, with remaining parts taken from reference TRBV19 and TRBJ2-5, reads DGGITQSPKYLFRKEGQNVTLSCEQNLNHDAMYWYRQDPGQGLRLIYYSQIVNDFQKGDIAEGYSVSREKKESFPLTVTSAQKNPTAFYLCASSTSRQETQYFGPGTRLLVL.

This rearrangement joins TRBV5-1 to TRBJ2-1, with 7 positions matching TRBD1. V gave up 2 bases and J gave up 5 bases; unmatched junction bases: 4. The CDR3 contains 14 residues. The V gene's germline CDR1 is SGHRS and CDR2 YFSETQ. CDR3 amino acids: CASSLQGPDNEQFF. CDR3 in DNA: TGCGCCAGCAGCTTACAGGGGCCAGACAATGAGCAGTTCTTC.

This clone appeared a few times. This rearrangement joins TRBV29-1 to TRBJ2-6; D ambiguous. Germline CDR1 reads SQVTM; CDR2 reads ANQGSEA. V gave up 6 bases and J gave up 0 bases, with 6 bases separating them. The CDR3 loop spans 13 amino acids. This CDR3 reads CSVADSGANVLTF. The CDR3 nucleotides read TGCAGCGTGGCAGACTCTGGGGCCAACGTCCTGACTTTC.

This chain joins TRBV27 and TRBJ1-1; D possibly corresponds to TRBD1 (6 bases). This CDR3 contains 17 residues. Between the trimmed V and J ends, which lost 3 bases and 1 base, there was a span of 18 bases. Per germline, CDR1 MNHEY and CDR2 SMNVEV (reference sequence). The CDR3 spells CASSFSQRGGKNTEAFF. CDR3 coding DNA: TGTGCCAGCAGTTTCTCCCAAAGGGGGGGGAAGAACACTGAAGCTTTCTTT.

This sequence joins TRBV29-1 and TRBJ1-4; 8 bases align to TRBD1. CDR3 length equals 13 residues. J was trimmed by 7 bases and V by 6 bases; bases with no gene match: 7. The germline gives CDR1 SQVTM, CDR2 ANQGSEA. CDR3 in DNA: TGCAGCGTAAGACGACAGGGGACTGAAAAACTGTTTTTT. Translating gives CSVRRQGTEKLFF.

This clone was seen a few times. The chain couples TRBV4-1 to TRBJ2-5; D is ambiguous. This CDR3 spans 13 amino acids. V was cut by 4 bases and J by 2 bases, with 8 bases left in between. CDR1 is MGHRA and CDR2 is YSYEKL in the germline V gene. The CDR3 reads CASSPSYQETQYF. As DNA, the CDR3 is TGCGCCAGCAGCCCATCATATCAAGAGACCCAGTACTTC.

This clone was recorded a few times. CDR3 DNA sequence: TGTGCCAGCAGACAAAGCGGGGGTCAGACAGATACGCAGTATTTT. This gives the protein CASRQSGGQTDTQYF. This chain links TRBV2 with TRBJ2-3, with 8 bases fitting TRBD2. The CDR3 consists of 15 residues. V was clipped by 6 bases and J by 3 bases; unmatched bases: 8. Germline lookup yields CDR1 SNHLY and CDR2 FYNNEI. Drawing the rest from reference TRBV2 and TRBJ2-3, the complete variable domain is EPEVTQTPSHQVTQMGQEVILRCVPISNHLYFYWYRQILGQKVEFLVSFYNNEISEKSEIFDDQFSVERPDGSNFTLKIRSTKLEDSAMYFCASRQSGGQTDTQYFGPGTRLTVL.

The rearrangement uses TRBV19 and TRBJ1-3, with D hard to call. The CDR3 sequence is 14 residues long. V shed 7 bases and J shed 0 bases, with 10 bases lying between them. Germline V gene data show CDR1 as LNHDA and CDR2 as SQIVND (reference sequence). The CDR3 spells CASKSRFSGNTIYF. Here the CDR3 DNA reads TGTGCCAGTAAATCTCGCTTCTCTGGAAACACCATATATTTT.

This clone was seen more than once but under ten times. The rearrangement links TRBV19 to TRBJ1-2; 8 bases agree with TRBD1. The germline CDR1 and CDR2 sequences are LNHDA and SQIVND (reference sequence). This CDR3 has 17 amino acids. V gave up 1 base and J gave up 4 bases; unmatched junction bases: 11. The CDR3 loop is CASSIGFSGQGIYGYTF. CDR3 nucleotide sequence: TGTGCCAGTAGTATAGGTTTTTCCGGACAGGGCATCTATGGCTACACCTTC. Filled out from reference TRBV19 and TRBJ1-2, the complete variable domain reads DGGITQSPKYLFRKEGQNVTLSCEQNLNHDAMYWYRQDPGQGLRLIYYSQIVNDFQKGDIAEGYSVSREKKESFPLTVTSAQKNPTAFYLCASSIGFSGQGIYGYTFGSGTRLTVV.

The chain employs TRBV28 and TRBJ1-2; D call uncertain. CDR3 length: 13 amino acids. Trimming pared 6 bases from V and 4 bases from J, leaving 12 bases between. CDR1 MDHEN and CDR2 SYDVKM come from the germline V gene. This CDR3 is CASSMGRFYGYTF. Written as DNA, the CDR3 is TGTGCCAGCAGCATGGGCCGGTTCTATGGCTACACCTTC.

This clone was observed a handful of times. The V call is TRBV5-4, the J call TRBJ2-7; either TRBD1 or TRBD2 may supply D (6 bases each). Germline CDR1 and CDR2: SGHNT and YYREEE (reference sequence). Trimming left V 0 bases short and J 2 bases short, with 9 bases between. The CDR3 is made up of 14 amino acids. CDR3 nucleotides: TGTGCCAGCAGCTTGGACGGGGGCCCCTACGAGCAGTACTTC. It specifies CASSLDGGPYEQYF.

The chain recombines TRBV7-6 with TRBJ1-1, with unresolved D. Trimming stripped 5 bases from V and 6 bases from J, with 16 bases between. Germline lookup yields CDR1 SGHVS and CDR2 FNYEAQ. The CDR3 contains 14 residues. CDR3 nucleotide sequence: TGTGCCAGCAGCCCTAGTCGACTCTACGCTGAAGCTTTCTTT. Protein: CASSPSRLYAEAFF.

The CDR3 region has the DNA TGTGCCAGCAGCGGCCTGCGAGGGACAGAGACCCAGTACTTC. Translation: CASSGLRGTETQYF. The V call is TRBV2, the J call TRBJ2-5; D may be TRBD1 or TRBD2 (5 bases each). The CDR3 covers 14 residues. V gave up 6 bases and J gave up 4 bases, with 15 bases separating them. Per germline, CDR1 SNHLY and CDR2 FYNNEI.

V usage is TRBV6-5 and J usage is TRBJ1-5, with D unclear. CDR1 MNHEY and CDR2 SVGAGI come from the germline V gene. Trimming stripped 7 bases from V and 3 bases from J, with 16 bases between. The CDR3 runs 15 residues. The CDR3 region has the DNA TGTGCCAGCAAAAAATCCGGGCGGACCAATCAGCCCCAGCATTTT. Translating it yields CASKKSGRTNQPQHF.

This CDR3 is CASSPVAGGLNYGYTF. In DNA, the CDR3 is TGTGCCAGCAGCCCGGTGGCGGGGGGTCTAAACTATGGCTACACCTTC. The rearrangement uses TRBV13 and TRBJ1-2, with D possibly being TRBD1 (5 bases). Germline lookup yields CDR1 PRHDT and CDR2 FYEKMQ (reference sequence). This CDR3 spans 16 amino acids. V shed 5 bases and J shed 2 bases, with 18 bases lying between them.

The chain has TRBV18 and TRBJ1-1; perhaps TRBD1 as D (6 bases). The V end was cut by 6 bases, the J end by 10 bases, with 12 bases between. Germline CDR1 and CDR2: KGHSH and LQKENI. This CDR3 comprises 11 residues. CDR3 protein: CASSPGEGAFF. The CDR3 DNA reads TGTGCCAGCTCGCCAGGGGAAGGAGCTTTCTTT. Complete variable domain (other parts from reference TRBV18 and TRBJ1-1): NAGVMQNPRHLVRRRGQEARLRCSPMKGHSHVYWYRQLPEEGLKFMVYLQKENIIDESGMPKERFSAEFPKEGPSILRIQQVVRGDSAAYFCASSPGEGAFFGQGTRLTVV.